This T cell receptor beta chain comes out of a study of T-cell memory formation after mild COVID-19. Study in general: TCR clusters showed largely donor specificity.

TCRdb processed the 5' RACE reads anew with MiXCR; each CDR3 protein has one entry. The sample includes under 300,000 distinct CDR3 sequences, about a sixth of them seen just once. With respect to this clonotype: Its antigen is still unknown.

Study findings and constraints: Second-wave clones peaking on day 37 lacked confirmed SARS-CoV-2 specificity. Pre-infection memory carried some responding clones, suggesting that cross-reactive memory joined. Later expanders leaned CD4+, whereas clones that contracted between day 15 and 85 were balanced CD4/CD8.

V was shortened by 7 bases and J by 3 bases, with 13 bases between the two germline ends. The germline V gene encodes CDR1 SGDLS and CDR2 YYNGEE. The CDR3 spans 13 residues. Sequencing was done on a sample of PBMCs or a T cell subset sorted from them (not recorded which). This clonotype was obtained from a man aged 18 to 29 who had mild COVID-19 (a few samples of this study predate the infection). Cell type and time point are not known. The chain combines TRBV9 with TRBJ1-1; D is unclear. CDR3: CASSWRADTEAFF. CDR3 DNA sequence: TGTGCCAGCTCCTGGAGGGCGGACACTGAAGCTTTCTTT.